This entry lists 28 T cell receptor beta chains sequenced from one sample in a study of vaccination effects on CD4 cells after COVID-19. Clones were read by immunoSEQ multiplex PCR, and TCRdb kept only the in-frame ones, dropping some. This repertoire shows around 46,000 clones, approximately 72% found once; its top ten account for approximately 29%. Prior to sequencing, the ViraFEST assay stimulated PBMC with viral peptide pools, which expanded the antigen-specific CD4+ T cells. Scientists isolated CD4+ T cells after an approximately 10-day culture period ended. The individual was infected with SARS-CoV-2 between March and December 2020, as confirmed by PCR. These receptors' antigens are unknown. Specimen: CD4+ T cells from PBMCs cultured with a peptide pool, collected before COVID-19 vaccination. These TCRs come from a human donor who had a prior SARS-CoV-2 infection.

V and J are TRBV7-9 and TRBJ2-3, with TRBD1 identical over 8 bases. The germline CDR1 and CDR2 sequences are SEHNR and FQNEAQ (reference sequence). The CDR3 extends over 14 amino acids. After removal of 4 bases from V and 4 bases from J, the junction contained 4 bases not matched to a gene. Here the CDR3 DNA reads TGTGCCAGCAGCTCTGACAGGGGCCCAGATACGCAGTATTTT. It is translated as CASSSDRGPDTQYF.

V usage is TRBV28 and J usage is TRBJ1-4; maybe TRBD1 (5 bases). Trimming removed 3 bases at V and 4 bases at J, with 9 bases between. The germline V gene has CDR1 MDHEN and CDR2 SYDVKM. The CDR3 spans 14 residues. The CDR3 coding sequence is TGTGCCAGCAGTTTGGTTAGGGGTAATGAAAAACTGTTTTTT. Translating it yields CASSLVRGNEKLFF.

The chain has TRBV11-3 and TRBJ2-7; D unresolved. The CDR3 sequence is 14 residues long. Germline CDR1 and CDR2: SGHNT and YENEEA. V gave up 1 base and J gave up 5 bases, with 12 bases separating them. The CDR3 coding sequence is TGTGCCAGCAGCTTAGGGCGGTGGGCAAACGAGCAGTACTTC. Translating gives CASSLGRWANEQYF.

The chain joins TRBV5-4 to TRBJ2-1; TRBD2 agrees at 14 bases. Germline CDR1 reads SGHNT; CDR2 reads YYREEE (reference sequence). J gave up 10 bases and V 5 bases, and 5 bases lay outside the gene matches. The CDR3 contains 14 residues. CDR3 coding DNA: TGTGCCAGCAGTCCCAGGACTAGCGGGGGGGAGCAGTTCTTC. Its protein is CASSPRTSGGEQFF.

The rearrangement links TRBV20-1 to TRBJ1-1; D is unclear. CDR3 length: 11 residues. Trimming took 5 bases from V and 4 from J, leaving 8 bases between them. Germline V gene data show CDR1 as DFQATT and CDR2 as SNEGSKA (reference sequence). CDR3 coding DNA: TGCAGTGCTGTCCTGGGCACTGAAGCTTTCTTT. Its protein product is CSAVLGTEAFF.

V gene TRBV10-3 combines with J gene TRBJ1-2; 8 positions agree with TRBD1. Germline values: CDR1 ENHRY, CDR2 SYGVKD. The CDR3 loop spans 14 amino acids. V dropped 7 bases and J dropped 6; count of bases not matched to a gene: 10. CDR3 amino acids: CAINDRGGADGYTF. CDR3 nucleotide sequence: TGTGCCATCAACGACAGGGGAGGGGCGGATGGCTACACCTTC.

V and J are TRBV6-4 and TRBJ2-1; TRBD2 matches 7 bases. CDR3 length equals 15 residues. Germline loops: CDR1 MRHNA, CDR2 SNTAGT. V lost 3 bases, J lost 3 bases, and 5 bases stayed unmatched. CDR3 coding DNA: TGTGCCAGCAGTGATTCGGCTAGCGGCTACAATGAGCAGTTCTTC. It translates to CASSDSASGYNEQFF.

This sequence joins TRBV5-4 and TRBJ2-7; D is ambiguous. This CDR3 is 15 amino acids long. V shed 0 bases and J shed 6 bases, with 16 bases lying between them. The germline gives CDR1 SGHNT, CDR2 YYREEE (reference sequence). The CDR3 coding sequence is TGTGCCAGCAGCTTGGGTGGGCCTAGAGCAGGCGAGCAGTACTTC. Translated, it gives CASSLGGPRAGEQYF.

The chain couples TRBV20-1 to TRBJ2-5; no clear D gene. CDR3 length equals 11 residues. Germline V gene sequence: CDR1 DFQATT, CDR2 SNEGSKA (reference sequence). V lost 2 bases and J 5 bases, leaving 6 bases between the germline ends. The CDR3, as DNA: TGCAGTGCTAGAATCGGGGAGACCCAGTACTTC. It is translated as CSARIGETQYF.

The rearrangement uses TRBV28 and TRBJ1-1, with D maybe TRBD1 (5 bases). There are 15 residues in the CDR3. CDR1 is MDHEN and CDR2 is SYDVKM in the germline V gene. The V gene lost 7 bases and the J gene lost 5 bases, with 20 bases spanning the gap. CDR3 DNA sequence: TGTGCCAGCACCCCCGCGGGGGGGTCATGGACTGAAGCTTTCTTT. Translation: CASTPAGGSWTEAFF.

This clone has a handful of counts. This chain joins TRBV28 and TRBJ2-1; maybe TRBD2 (6 bases). The CDR3 contains 13 residues. CDR1 and CDR2 from the germline V gene are MDHEN and SYDVKM. Trimming stripped 7 bases from V and 3 bases from J, with 10 bases between. CDR3 residues: CASNGGNYNEQFF. The CDR3, as DNA: TGTGCCAGCAATGGCGGGAACTACAATGAGCAGTTCTTC. Variable domain in full (rest from reference TRBV28 and TRBJ2-1): DVKVTQSSRYLVKRTGEKVFLECVQDMDHENMFWYRQDPGLGLRLIYFSYDVKMKEKGDIPEGYSVSREKKERFSLILESASTNQTSMYLCASNGGNYNEQFFGPGTRLTVL.

The genes are TRBV5-4 and TRBJ2-1; D not resolved. Trimming removed 0 bases from V and 1 base from J, with 8 bases in between. Germline-derived CDR1 and CDR2 are SGHNT and YYREEE (reference sequence). The CDR3 has 15 residues. The CDR3 loop is CASSLEAGSYNEQFF. CDR3 DNA: TGTGCCAGCAGCTTGGAAGCCGGGTCCTACAATGAGCAGTTCTTC.

The chain has TRBV6-5 and TRBJ2-2; weak D call: TRBD1 (6 bases). This CDR3 is built from 15 residues. The germline V gene encodes CDR1 MNHEY and CDR2 SVGAGI. Trimming took 6 bases from V and 4 from J, leaving 15 bases between them. The DNA of the CDR3 is TGTGCCAGCAGCTACAACAGGGACGGCACCGGGGAGCTGTTTTTT. It encodes CASSYNRDGTGELFF.

This chain connects TRBV2 to TRBJ1-3, with TRBD1 identical over 7 bases. The CDR3 totals 14 residues. Germline V lookup: CDR1 SNHLY, CDR2 FYNNEI. With 5 bases clipped from V and 3 bases from J, the junction kept 4 bases outside the gene matches. The CDR3 reads CASSFRGYGNTIYF. CDR3 nucleotide sequence: TGTGCCAGCAGTTTCAGGGGGTATGGAAACACCATATATTTT.

The chain combines TRBV4-1 with TRBJ2-2, with unresolved D. Germline V gene sequence: CDR1 MGHRA, CDR2 YSYEKL. V was pared by 4 bases and J by 6 bases, with 15 bases between. This CDR3 has 15 amino acids. CDR3 loop: CASSRFLQSAGELFF. CDR3 in DNA: TGCGCCAGCAGCCGCTTCTTACAGTCCGCCGGGGAGCTGTTTTTT.

This clone occurred a few times. The chain is built from TRBV5-5 and TRBJ1-2; the match to TRBD1 covers 9 bases. V shed 0 bases, J shed 7 bases, and the junction held 10 bases outside the gene matches. Germline V CDR1 and CDR2: SGHKS, YYEKEE (reference sequence). The CDR3 contains 16 residues. The CDR3 DNA reads as TGTGCCAGCAGCTTGGGTGCGGGACAGGGTTATGCTGGCTACACCTTC. Its translation: CASSLGAGQGYAGYTF.

V and J are TRBV4-1 and TRBJ2-3; TRBD2 might be the D (6 bases). The CDR3 contains 14 residues. Germline V gene data show CDR1 as MGHRA and CDR2 as YSYEKL. Trimming took off 0 bases at V and 4 bases at J, with 8 bases between the two ends. This CDR3 reads CASSQDGTSDTQYF. CDR3 bases: TGCGCCAGCAGCCAAGATGGGACTTCAGATACGCAGTATTTT.

The rearrangement links TRBV30 to TRBJ1-1, with no clear D. In germline, CDR1 is GTSNPN, CDR2 SVGIG (reference sequence). The CDR3 consists of 14 residues. V was shortened by 0 bases and J by 2 bases, with 10 bases between the two germline ends. For the CDR3, the DNA is TGTGCCTGGAGTGTTTCACGGTTTAACACTGAAGCTTTCTTT. Translation: CAWSVSRFNTEAFF.

The chain joins TRBV20-1 to TRBJ1-2; 7 nucleotides agree with TRBD1. Germline trimming cut 8 bases from V and 5 bases from J; bases unmatched to any gene: 5. The germline V gene has CDR1 DFQATT and CDR2 SNEGSKA (reference sequence). The CDR3 is 11 residues long. The chain's CDR3 is CSSQGDYGYTF. The CDR3 region has the DNA TGCAGTTCCCAGGGGGATTATGGCTACACCTTC.

The sample holds one count of this clone. V is TRBV5-1 and J is TRBJ2-7; D is unclear. The CDR3 consists of 15 residues. V dropped 4 bases and J dropped 2 bases, with 16 bases sitting between them. Per germline, CDR1 SGHRS and CDR2 YFSETQ. CDR3 DNA sequence: TGCGCCAGCAGCCCCACGACATCGGTCCCCTACGAGCAGTACTTC. This encodes CASSPTTSVPYEQYF.

This clone has just a few counts. This sequence joins TRBV19 and TRBJ1-6; D not certain. The CDR3 extends over 11 amino acids. CDR1 is LNHDA and CDR2 is SQIVND in the germline V gene (reference sequence). V lost 7 bases, J lost 14 bases, and 12 bases lay in between. CDR3 in DNA: TGTGCCAGTAAGGGCGGCTACACCCTCCACTTT. Translated: CASKGGYTLHF.

Details on this clone: Germline and junction disagree at one end, which may indicate a read error. The genes are TRBV7-7 and TRBJ2-5, with D possibly matching TRBD1 (5 bases). Germline assignment: CDR1 SSHAT and CDR2 FNYEAQ (reference sequence). The CDR3 length is 13 residues. CDR3 bases: TGTGCTAGCAGCCGAGACAGCCAAGAGACCCAGTACTTC. It yields the protein CASSRDSQETQYF.

V and J are TRBV5-1 and TRBJ2-7, with TRBD1 matching over 10 bases. CDR1 SGHRS and CDR2 YFSETQ come from the germline V gene. This CDR3 has 14 residues. V gave up 0 bases and J gave up 3 bases; unmatched junction bases: 0. The CDR3 nucleotides read TGCGCCAGCAGCTTGGGGACAGGGGGCTACGAGCAGTACTTC. Protein product: CASSLGTGGYEQYF.

This clone was detected only once. The genes are TRBV27 and TRBJ2-1; 11 nucleotides match TRBD2. Germline V gene data show CDR1 as MNHEY and CDR2 as SMNVEV (reference sequence). This CDR3 spans 21 amino acids. Trimming removed 6 bases from V and 8 bases from J; junction bases left unmatched: 27. CDR3 sequence (DNA): TGTGCCAGCAGGAACAGACAGGGTTTCGCTAGCGGGAGGCCCGCGGGAGATGAGCAGTTCTTC. Translation gives CASRNRQGFASGRPAGDEQFF.

The CDR3 loop reads CASSLLSADYTDTQYF. CDR3 coding DNA: TGTGCCAGCAGCTTACTCTCAGCGGACTACACAGATACGCAGTATTTT. The chain employs TRBV13 and TRBJ2-3; D perhaps matches TRBD2 (6 bases). Germline V CDR1 and CDR2: PRHDT, FYEKMQ (reference sequence). The CDR3 consists of 16 residues. Between the trimmed V and J ends, which lost 2 bases and 2 bases, there was a span of 14 bases.

V is TRBV20-1 and J is TRBJ2-7, with D hard to call. The CDR3 sequence is 12 residues long. V was trimmed by 3 bases and J by 5 bases, leaving 11 bases between them. Germline values: CDR1 DFQATT, CDR2 SNEGSKA (reference sequence). DNA of the CDR3: TGCAGTGCTAGTCTCTCTAGAGACGAGCAGTACTTC. It translates to CSASLSRDEQYF.

The rearrangement uses TRBV5-4 and TRBJ2-7; 9 nucleotides line up with TRBD1. V was clipped by 4 bases and J by 4 bases; unmatched bases: 12. CDR1 and CDR2 from the germline V gene are SGHNT and YYREEE (reference sequence). The CDR3 totals 16 residues. Here the CDR3 reads CASSKVAGTGRYEQYF. For the CDR3, the DNA is TGTGCCAGCAGCAAAGTGGCCGGGACAGGGAGGTACGAGCAGTACTTC.

The chain uses TRBV28 and TRBJ1-2; weak D call: TRBD1 (6 bases). The ends were cut back, 5 bases at V and 4 bases at J, with 11 bases in the middle. CDR3 size: 13 residues. From germline, CDR1 is MDHEN and CDR2 SYDVKM. CDR3 DNA: TGTGCCAGCAGTCTTACAGGGTTCTATGGCTACACCTTC. Translated: CASSLTGFYGYTF.